This T cell receptor (beta chain) was retrieved from a study of blood T cell repertoires in COVID-19. About the research overall: Sites in the United States, Italy and Spain provided acute and convalescent COVID-19 samples. The cDNA or gDNA used as material had been derived from T cells, B-cell-depleted T cells, or PBMCs.

Per the study methods: Researchers report that nucleated cell counts were estimated from reference gene primer amplification. Repertoires were generated with immunoSEQ multiplex PCR, while TCRdb's copy carries only in-frame clones and drops some. D and trimming come from the DNA, and the V and J calls and clone size come from that table. The table shows tens of thousands of clones, with 70% to 90% occurring only once. The ends were cut back, 2 bases at V and 8 bases at J, with 16 bases in the middle. Germline V gene sequence: CDR1 SGHRS, CDR2 YFSETQ. The CDR3 covers 15 residues. The sample consisted of peripheral blood. The receptor was isolated from a man between 65 and 85 years old with acute or convalescent COVID-19. The J gene is TRBJ1-4, the V gene TRBV5-1; no definite D call. In DNA form, the CDR3 reads TGCGCCAGCAGCTTTTCAGGCACAAACGAGGAAAAACTGTTTTTT. Residues: CASSFSGTNEEKLFF.